One and the same sample provided the 15 T cell receptor beta chains below, sequenced in a study of blood T cell repertoires in COVID-19 (dated by TCRdb to 2020 to 2021). Library creation used the immunoSEQ multiplex PCR assay. The table comes from immuneACCESS by way of TCRdb, which keeps in-frame sequences with V and J called. Part of the clones is missing from these tables; in studies checked, under half for an unresolved V gene and the rest for unknown reasons. The sample table shows some 200,000 clones, and about 88% are seen once. 5% to 6.5% of the sample is held by the ten biggest clonotypes. Sequencing was done on a sample of peripheral blood. The receptors stem from a man aged 40-55 years with active or convalescent COVID-19.

The chain couples TRBV27 to TRBJ2-7, with TRBD1 matching over 9 bases. Unmatched junction bases numbered 10, after V lost 5 bases and J lost 5 bases. The CDR3 is 15 amino acids. The germline V gene has CDR1 MNHEY and CDR2 SMNVEV (reference sequence). The CDR3 bases are TGTGCCAGCAGTCCTATGACAGGGGGATGGAACGAGCAGTACTTC. It translates to CASSPMTGGWNEQYF.

The V call is TRBV9, the J call TRBJ2-7; TRBD2 matches at 7 bases. The CDR3 has 14 residues. V lost 4 bases and J lost 1; bases outside the gene matches: 5. Germline lookup yields CDR1 SGDLS and CDR2 YYNGEE. For the CDR3, the DNA is TGTGCCAGCAGCCTCCCGGGGGGATCCTACGAGCAGTACTTC. Its protein product is CASSLPGGSYEQYF.

The chain combines TRBV20-1 with TRBJ2-5, with 7 bases that match TRBD2. The V gene's germline CDR1 is DFQATT and CDR2 SNEGSKA (reference sequence). Trimming took 3 bases from V and 5 from J; bases not matched to a gene: 9. This CDR3 spans 14 amino acids. The CDR3 reads CSASTAGVRETQYF. The CDR3 nucleotides read TGCAGTGCTAGTACCGCGGGAGTGCGGGAGACCCAGTACTTC.

The chain is built from TRBV19 and TRBJ1-5, with D perhaps matching TRBD1 (6 bases). Germline CDR1 is LNHDA and CDR2 is SQIVND (reference sequence). CDR3 length equals 14 residues. V shed 3 bases and J shed 6 bases, with 12 bases lying between them. The CDR3 reads CASSIVGGLQPQHF. The CDR3 region has the DNA TGTGCCAGTAGTATTGTGGGGGGGCTTCAGCCCCAGCATTTT.

V and J are TRBV2 and TRBJ1-2; possible D gene TRBD1, 6 bases. The CDR3 is 15 residues long. V lost 3 bases, J lost 1 base, and 12 bases lay in between. Per the germline V gene, CDR1 is SNHLY and CDR2 is FYNNEI. The DNA for the CDR3 is TGTGCCAGCAGTGAGCTGACAGGAAGTAACTATGGCTACACCTTC. This gives the protein CASSELTGSNYGYTF.

The chain employs TRBV24-1 and TRBJ2-3, with D maybe TRBD2 (7 bases). Germline assignment: CDR1 KGHDR and CDR2 SFDVKD. The CDR3 is 16 residues long. The ends were cut back, 6 bases at V and 2 bases at J, with 17 bases in the middle. CDR3 sequence (DNA): TGTGCCACCAGTCCCCACGGGGGGCGCAACACAGATACGCAGTATTTT. Amino acid sequence: CATSPHGGRNTDTQYF.

The gene calls are TRBV10-3 and TRBJ2-5; 7 bases agree with TRBD1. Germline V gene sequence: CDR1 ENHRY, CDR2 SYGVKD. V dropped 3 bases and J dropped 5; count of bases not matched to a gene: 3. The CDR3 covers 13 residues. Here the CDR3 reads CAISEGGAETQYF. In DNA, the CDR3 is TGTGCCATCAGTGAAGGGGGCGCGGAGACCCAGTACTTC.

The chain joins TRBV27 to TRBJ2-1; 10 bases match TRBD1. This CDR3 contains 15 residues. From germline, CDR1 is MNHEY and CDR2 SMNVEV (reference sequence). V lost 5 bases to trimming and J lost 5 bases; unmatched junction nucleotides: 6. CDR3 region: CASSPRTGGNNEQFF. The CDR3 bases are TGTGCCAGCAGTCCCAGGACAGGGGGTAACAATGAGCAGTTCTTC.

Here the CDR3 reads CASSSSFEQYF. Written as DNA, the CDR3 is TGTGCCAGCAGTTCTAGCTTCGAGCAGTACTTC. The V and J genes are TRBV28 and TRBJ2-7; TRBD2 is a possible D gene (5 bases). The CDR3 is made up of 11 amino acids. Germline loops: CDR1 MDHEN, CDR2 SYDVKM. V was pared by 4 bases and J by 6 bases, with 7 bases between.

The rearrangement uses TRBV28 and TRBJ1-1, with D uncertain. Deletions cut 6 bases from V and 5 bases from J, with 16 bases between. CDR3 length: 14 residues. Germline CDR1 is MDHEN and CDR2 is SYDVKM. CDR3 amino acids: CASSPGGVGTEAFF. The CDR3 region has the DNA TGTGCCAGCAGCCCCGGCGGGGTAGGAACTGAAGCTTTCTTT.

The V call is TRBV6-6, the J call TRBJ1-3; 8 nucleotides line up with TRBD1. Losses at the gene ends were 5 bases for V and 0 bases for J; bases not matched to a gene: 9. CDR1 and CDR2 (germline): MNHNY, SVGAGI (reference sequence). The CDR3 spans 17 residues. CDR3 residues: CASSPSGTGVSGNTIYF. The CDR3 DNA sequence: TGTGCCAGCAGTCCATCCGGGACAGGCGTCTCTGGAAACACCATATATTTT.

This chain connects TRBV14 to TRBJ1-5; unclear D gene. Trimming cost V 7 bases and J 0 bases, with 13 bases left between them. The CDR3 consists of 15 residues. CDR1 and CDR2 from the germline V gene are SGHDN and FVKESK. The CDR3 sequence is CASTVEPNSNQPQHF. CDR3 bases: TGTGCCAGCACGGTAGAGCCGAATAGCAATCAGCCCCAGCATTTT.

This chain links TRBV5-6 with TRBJ2-7; tentative D call: TRBD2 (6 bases). The CDR3 runs to 14 residues. Trimming removed 0 bases at V and 2 bases at J, with 9 bases between. CDR1 and CDR2 (germline): SGHDT, YYEEEE. CDR3 sequence reads: CASSLGQRAYEQYF. The CDR3, as DNA: TGTGCCAGCAGCTTGGGACAGCGGGCCTACGAGCAGTACTTC.

The chain combines TRBV7-2 with TRBJ1-2, with TRBD1 matching over 7 bases. The length of the CDR3 is 14 residues. CDR1 and CDR2 (germline): SGHTA, FQGNSA. V gave up 5 bases and J gave up 8 bases; unmatched junction bases: 11. CDR3 DNA sequence: TGTGCCAGCAGCAGCCGTAAGGGGGCAGACGGCTACACCTTC. This encodes CASSSRKGADGYTF. The whole variable domain, remainder taken from reference TRBV7-2 and TRBJ1-2, is GAGVSQSPSNKVTEKGKDVELRCDPISGHTALYWYRQSLGQGLEFLIYFQGNSAPDKSGLPSDRFSAERTGGSVSTLTIQRTQQEDSAVYLCASSSRKGADGYTFGSGTRLTVV.

The chain links TRBV6-6 to TRBJ2-2; D is unclear. Germline CDR1 and CDR2: MNHNY and SVGAGI (reference sequence). This CDR3 has 14 amino acids. V lost 8 bases to trimming and J lost 4 bases, with 14 bases between them. The chain's CDR3 is CASAPSSVTGELFF. CDR3 DNA sequence: TGTGCCAGCGCCCCCTCGTCGGTCACCGGGGAGCTGTTTTTT.